This entry is about one TCR beta chain. The data derive from a study of cytomegalovirus exposure and HLA in healthy donors. The CDR3 has 15 residues. The trim removed 4 bases at V and 4 bases at J, leaving 5 bases unmatched. CDR1 is SGHVS, CDR2 FQNEAQ, per germline. 60 Vbeta and 13 Jbeta primers were used in PCR. Only in-frame clones appear in the TCRdb table, and some are missing; sequencing was by immunoSEQ multiplex PCR. The sample lists about 99,000 clones, almost 80% occurring once. This receptor was obtained from a man aged 50-59 years in good health and CMV-seropositive. Source material: PBMCs. V gene TRBV7-8 combines with J gene TRBJ2-1; 9 nucleotides align to TRBD1. The CDR3 DNA is TGTGCCAGCAGCTCGGGACAGGGTAGTTACAATGAGCAGTTCTTC. Residues: CASSSGQGSYNEQFF.